These T cell receptor beta chains were read from a single sample in a study of T cells in Graves' hyperthyroidism and ophthalmopathy. MiXCR, applied by TCRdb to the multiplex PCR reads, yields one record per CDR3 protein. The sample shows approximately 200,000 distinct CDR3 sequences, 15% to 20% of them seen only once. The sequenced material came from blood. These receptor sequences come from a man in his forties or fifties with Graves' hyperthyroidism. The CDR3 runs from the conserved cysteine through the conserved F or W. The order of the fields is D gene, clone size, J gene, V gene, CDR3 protein, CDR3 DNA. The D gene is left open where the match is weak. Clone size appears in some rows only: once, few, many, or a class for an expanded clone.

>NA|many|TRBJ2-5|TRBV12-5
CASALGHSQETQYF
TGTGCTAGTGCCCTGGGACATTCCCAAGAGACCCAGTACTTC
>TRBD1|few|TRBJ1-5|TRBV29-1
CSVKDRVDQPQHF
TGCAGCGTTAAAGACAGGGTTGATCAGCCCCAGCATTTT
>NA|many|TRBJ2-7|TRBV20-1
CSARNRDASYEQYF
TGCAGTGCTAGGAACCGGGACGCATCCTACGAGCAGTACTTC
>TRBD2|NA|TRBJ2-3|TRBV7-3
CASSLGRGGQDTQYF
TGTGCCAGCAGCTTAGGACGGGGGGGGCAAGATACGCAGTATTTT
>NA|NA|TRBJ1-2|TRBV7-2
CASGLAMTERDYGYTF
TGTGCCAGCGGCTTAGCGATGACGGAGAGGGACTATGGCTACACCTTC
>TRBD2|NA|TRBJ2-3|TRBV7-9
CASSLDPYRGAGGQDTQYF
TGTGCCAGCAGCTTAGACCCTTACAGGGGAGCGGGGGGGCAAGATACGCAGTATTTT
>NA|NA|TRBJ1-2|TRBV13
CASSISGVALRGYTF
TGTGCCAGCAGCATCTCAGGGGTCGCCCTGAGGGGCTACACCTTC
>NA|many|TRBJ1-1|TRBV29-1
CSAAGRAEAFF
TGCAGCGCCGCAGGAAGGGCCGAAGCTTTCTTT
>NA|NA|TRBJ1-2|TRBV20-1
CSAREMRGYTF
TGCAGTGCTAGAGAGATGCGAGGCTACACCTTC
>NA|once|TRBJ2-1|TRBV7-3
CASGSQSYNEQFF
TGTGCCAGCGGGTCTCAATCCTACAATGAGCAGTTCTTC
>NA|many|TRBJ2-7|TRBV18
CASSPGYYEQYF
TGTGCCAGCTCACCAGGTTACTACGAGCAGTACTTC
>TRBD1|many|TRBJ1-5|TRBV20-1
CSAEDRNQPQHF
TGCAGTGCTGAGGACAGGAATCAGCCCCAGCATTTT
>NA|once|TRBJ1-2|TRBV5-1
CASSYGGNDGDYGYTF
TGCGCCAGCAGCTACGGTGGGAACGATGGTGACTATGGCTACACCTTC
>NA|few|TRBJ2-7|TRBV10-3
CAISTDGTWQYF
TGTGCCATCAGTACGGACGGGACCTGGCAGTACTTC
>TRBD1|many|TRBJ2-1|TRBV6-2/TRBV6-3
CASSYGTDSRNEQFF
TGTGCCAGCAGTTACGGGACAGATTCCCGAAATGAGCAGTTCTTC
>NA|NA|TRBJ2-1|TRBV7-8
CASSVGEQGKYNEQFF
TGTGCCAGCAGCGTTGGGGAGCAGGGAAAATACAATGAGCAGTTCTTC
>NA|many|TRBJ2-5|TRBV14
CASSQRQRETQYF
TGTGCCAGCAGCCAGAGACAGAGAGAGACCCAGTACTTC
>NA|many|TRBJ2-2|TRBV7-2
CASSPHGGGTGELFF
TGTGCCAGCAGCCCGCATGGAGGTGGCACCGGGGAGCTGTTTTTT
>NA|many|TRBJ1-5|TRBV28
CASSRDTNQPQHF
TGTGCCAGCAGTCGGGACACAAATCAGCCCCAGCATTTT
>NA|NA|TRBJ1-5|TRBV9
CASSAAGGSRQPQHF
TGTGCCAGCAGCGCGGCGGGGGGTTCGCGACAGCCCCAGCATTTT
>NA|many|TRBJ2-7|TRBV11-2
CASSQSFRLYEQYF
TGTGCCAGCAGCCAATCTTTCAGGCTGTACGAGCAGTACTTC
>NA|few|TRBJ1-1|TRBV20-1
CSARDADQGVSTEAFF
TGCAGTGCTAGGGACGCTGACCAAGGGGTGAGCACTGAAGCTTTCTTT
>NA|many|TRBJ2-7|TRBV9
CASSPGLQPHEQYF
TGTGCCAGCAGCCCCGGACTCCAGCCTCACGAGCAGTACTTC
>TRBD2|many|TRBJ2-3|TRBV29-1
CSVGASGGRGDTQYF
TGCAGCGTTGGGGCTAGCGGGGGTAGAGGAGATACGCAGTATTTT